This is a list of T cell receptor beta chains from one sample in a study of blood T cells in healthy people across ages. TCRdb used MiXCR to reprocess the 5' RACE reads, holding one entry per CDR3 protein. This table has over 300,000 distinct CDR3 sequences, 52% appearing once. The specimen was blood. The receptor source for this set is a man in his 60s in good health. Each CDR3 is given with its conserved first and last residue. A D gene is named only where the DNA matches it firmly. Clone size is given for some rows only: seen once, a few or many times, or a class if the clone is expanded.

>TRBJ2-5|TRBV6-1|few|.
CASSEAAEGPLETQYF
TGTGCCAGCAGTGAAGCGGCGGAGGGACCCTTGGAGACCCAGTACTTC
>TRBJ2-1|TRBV20-1|.|TRBD2
CSAGGSLYNEQFF
TGCAGTGCGGGAGGGAGTCTCTACAATGAGCAGTTCTTC
>TRBJ2-5|TRBV20-1|few|TRBD1
CSAPPGQAPQETQYF
TGCAGTGCTCCCCCTGGACAGGCTCCGCAAGAGACCCAGTACTTC
>TRBJ2-7|TRBV10-3|.|TRBD1
CAIRGGQGQEQYF
TGTGCCATCAGGGGGGGACAGGGTCAAGAGCAGTACTTC
>TRBJ2-5|TRBV7-2|few|.
CASSLSVGLSTETQYF
TGTGCCAGCAGCCTGAGTGTCGGACTGTCGACGGAGACCCAGTACTTC
>TRBJ2-5|TRBV7-2|many|TRBD2
CASSRTSGSDKETQYF
TGTGCCAGCAGCCGGACTAGCGGGAGTGACAAAGAGACCCAGTACTTC
>TRBJ2-7|TRBV6-6|many|.
CASSNIREKNEQYF
TGTGCCAGCAGTAACATCAGGGAAAAGAACGAGCAGTACTTC
>TRBJ2-4|TRBV20-1|few|.
CSARDSGEAKNIQYF
TGCAGTGCTAGAGACTCCGGGGAAGCCAAAAACATTCAGTACTTC
>TRBJ2-7|TRBV12-3/TRBV12-4|.|.
CASSSQTGIQYF
TGTGCCAGCAGTTCCCAGACCGGTATTCAGTACTTC
>TRBJ2-5|TRBV5-1|.|.
CASSLEGRPKTQYF
TGCGCCAGCAGCTTGGAAGGTCGGCCAAAGACCCAGTACTTC
>TRBJ2-7|TRBV19|.|.
CASSSTGLAAYEQYF
TGTGCCAGTAGTTCCACGGGGCTAGCAGCCTACGAGCAGTACTTC
>TRBJ2-7|TRBV12-3/TRBV12-4|.|.
CASSLDIWDEQYF
TGTGCCAGCAGTTTAGACATCTGGGACGAGCAGTACTTC
>TRBJ2-3|TRBV7-2|few|.
CASRPNRGGTDTQYF
TGTGCCAGCAGACCAAACAGGGGAGGGACAGATACGCAGTATTTT
>TRBJ2-5|TRBV24-1|once|TRBD2
CATSDFHSGTSEETQYF
TGTGCCACCAGTGATTTTCACTCCGGGACTAGCGAAGAGACCCAGTACTTC
>TRBJ1-2|TRBV6-2/TRBV6-3|.|.
CASSQSYGYTF
TGTGCCAGCAGTCAATCTTATGGCTACACCTTC
>TRBJ2-1|TRBV7-2|.|TRBD2
CASSLSGKSYNEQFF
TGTGCCAGCAGCCTTAGCGGGAAAAGCTACAATGAGCAGTTCTTC
>TRBJ2-1|TRBV28|.|.
CASSLSQHGSEQFF
TGTGCCAGCAGTTTATCTCAGCACGGGAGTGAGCAGTTCTTC
>TRBJ2-7|TRBV5-1|few|.
CASSLRPRVAEQYF
TGCGCCAGCAGCTTGAGGCCCCGAGTGGCCGAGCAGTACTTC
>TRBJ2-5|TRBV5-1|.|.
CASSLFGQETQYF
TGCGCCAGCAGCTTGTTCGGGCAAGAGACCCAGTACTTC
>TRBJ2-5|TRBV5-1|.|TRBD1
CASSLGPGQANEETQYF
TGCGCCAGCAGCTTGGGCCCGGGACAGGCGAACGAAGAGACCCAGTACTTC
>TRBJ2-1|TRBV29-1|few|TRBD2
CSVGTSGRNEQFF
TGCAGCGTAGGTACTAGCGGGAGGAATGAGCAGTTCTTC
>TRBJ2-6|TRBV7-2|many|.
CASSPLSGANVLTF
TGTGCCAGCAGCCCACTCTCTGGGGCCAACGTCCTGACTTTC